A selection of T cell receptor beta chains follows, all from one sample in a study of cytomegalovirus exposure and HLA in healthy donors. Here immunoSEQ multiplex PCR was the method, and the copy in TCRdb shows in-frame clones only, minus some. The repertoire has about 190,000 clones, approximately 70% of them found once; the top ten carry 3% to 4%. Sequenced: PBMCs. The origin of the receptors is a young woman in good health and CMV-seropositive. Both conserved end residues are part of each CDR3.

v_gene	len	CDR3aa
TRBV27	14	CASSASGSRNEQFF
TRBV10-3	17	CAISGLAGVRATNEQFF
TRBV4-1	13	CASSPTGSYGYTF
TRBV5-6	16	CASSFTQRPTYNEQFF
TRBV27	13	CASSLSGGDGYTF
TRBV27	16	CASSFLQGARGYGYTF
TRBV28	15	CASSLGGRNAGELFF
TRBV29-1	14	CSVLQGWGNYGYTF
TRBV2	13	CASSEAPRSEQYF
TRBV7-4	17	CASSLTGRGQGLHEQYF
TRBV6-4	15	CASSDAGLATGELFF
TRBV6-1	14	CASSFSRDSLEAFF
TRBV10-3	13	CATTDRGFYEQYF
TRBV5-1	15	CASSLSTGQNTEAFF
TRBV28	15	CASSFRQGGNSPLHF
TRBV5-1	14	CASSFETSGYEQYF
TRBV19	13	CASRTDRGSEQFF
TRBV6-1	10	CASSEPGLYF
TRBV27	14	CASSFRRDRITQYF
TRBV6-1	13	CASLGTGVQKLFF
TRBV7-9	13	CASSTGGLYEQYF
TRBV2	15	CASSERTTYTGELFF
TRBV5-1	15	CASSARGGANQPQHF
TRBV7-9	15	CASSGREGSNTEAFF
TRBV5-4	13	CASSSDGQGPQHF
TRBV15	15	CATRGGGTGSREQYF
TRBV18	13	CASSRRQQETQYF
TRBV5-5	15	CASSLTGANQETQYF
TRBV27	14	CASRQGWDNSPLHF
TRBV5-1	14	CASSPGQGWDGYTF
TRBV28	17	CASSFEITTVLTYEQYF
TRBV7-9	14	CSSSFSGSYNEQFF
TRBV7-9	15	CASSVGTSGSDEQFF
TRBV6-6	15	CASSSRTGYNNEQFF
TRBV2	15	CASSDHRVGANVLTF
TRBV27	11	CASVQGGEAFF
TRBV6-5	15	CASSVQGALIYEQYF
TRBV4-1	14	CASSLTSGFYEQYF
TRBV5-1	17	CASSSGLAGANTGELFF
TRBV27	14	CASSAGLAINEQFF
TRBV14	16	CASSCQEGNSNQPQHF
TRBV28	17	CASSPRDTRSGANVLTF
TRBV5-6	15	CASSLDSLGVNEQFF
TRBV6-5	15	CASSYSALQVYEQYF
TRBV6-4	16	CASSDSSSGSANEQFF
TRBV19	14	CASSPGTGGTEAFF
TRBV25-1	15	CASSDSQGLRWEQYF
TRBV7-6	16	CASSPAMGRSNEKLFF
TRBV6-5	15	CASSIFRGPSREQYF
TRBV7-9	13	CASSLGPSYEQYF